The sequence of this T cell receptor beta chain was determined in a study of blood T cell repertoires in COVID-19. Overall study: Samples came from the United States, Italy and Spain, spanning acute and convalescent COVID-19. Sample material is recorded as cDNA or gDNA derived from T cells, B-cell-depleted T cells, or PBMCs.

Residents of 24 US areas, aged about 18 to 89 years, made up the participants. The study recruited exposed participants who had met a COVID-19 case within 2 weeks before entry. The ends were cut back, 4 bases at V and 6 bases at J, with 18 bases in the middle. CDR3 length: 15 residues. The germline V gene has CDR1 LGHNA and CDR2 YSLEER. Sequencing used immunoSEQ multiplex PCR; TCRdb keeps in-frame clones, though not all of them. The sample lists about 370,000 clones, roughly 92% occurring once. The sequencing input was PBMCs or T cells enriched from blood (not recorded which). This receptor was obtained from a middle-aged woman who had been exposed to COVID-19. This rearrangement joins TRBV4-3 to TRBJ1-2; D possibly corresponds to TRBD1 (5 bases). The CDR3 protein is CASSRDTAGTNGYTF. The CDR3 nucleotides are TGCGCCAGCAGCCGTGACACCGCGGGGACTAATGGCTACACCTTC.